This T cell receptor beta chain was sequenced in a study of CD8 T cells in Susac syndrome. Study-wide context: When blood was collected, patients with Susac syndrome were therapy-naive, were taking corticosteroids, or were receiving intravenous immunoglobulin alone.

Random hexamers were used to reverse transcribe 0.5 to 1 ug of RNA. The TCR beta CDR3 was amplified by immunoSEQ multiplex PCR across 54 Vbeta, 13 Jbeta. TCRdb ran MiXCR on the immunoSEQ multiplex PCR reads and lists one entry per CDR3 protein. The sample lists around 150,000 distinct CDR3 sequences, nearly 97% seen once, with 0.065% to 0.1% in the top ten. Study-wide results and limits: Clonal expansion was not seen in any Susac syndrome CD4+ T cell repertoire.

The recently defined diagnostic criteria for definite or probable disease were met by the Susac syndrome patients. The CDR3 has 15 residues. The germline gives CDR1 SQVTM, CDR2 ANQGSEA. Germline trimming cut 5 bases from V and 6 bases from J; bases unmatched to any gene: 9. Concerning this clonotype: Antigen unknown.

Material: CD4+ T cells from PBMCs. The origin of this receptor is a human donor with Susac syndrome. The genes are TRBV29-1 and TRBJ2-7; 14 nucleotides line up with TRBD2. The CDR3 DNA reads TGCAGCGTTAAGACTAGCGGGAGGGCCGGTTTCGAGCAGTACTTC. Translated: CSVKTSGRAGFEQYF.